This T cell receptor beta chain was retrieved from a study of naive and memory T cell subsets (dated by TCRdb to 2016 to 2017). As for the study more broadly: The study applied an open-source, UMI-based TCR alpha and beta sequencing pipeline to sorted naive and memory peripheral blood T cell subsets. Complete agreement was observed between the functional CMV T cell responses and the IgG serology results. RNA was DNase-treated and reverse transcribed with TCR constant-region primers, mostly using SuperScript III. Broad study findings and their caveats: Clonotypes were defined as single alpha or beta chain sequences, not paired alpha/beta receptors. After error correction, only a single occurrence was seen for over 95% of naive TCR sequences, so much steeper abundance distributions were produced than in memory subsets. TCR abundance followed a power law with an exponent that was different for naive and memory subsets but consistent across the three individuals. In both CD4 and CD8 cells, the Gini index increased while Shannon and inverse Simpson diversity decreased from naive through CM, EM and EMRA. RNA-based TCR counts may be influenced by expression changes linked to T cell activation and differentiation. The repertoire findings for the naive and memory subsets could not be validated against a ground truth, as none was available.

This clonotype was found a few times. The target of this receptor is not known. No much larger clone is present one base from it, and per-base qualities are unavailable. Library method: UMI-ligation and nested PCR. The beta constant-region primer was an equimolar mix of two oligonucleotides covering both TRBC1 and TRBC2. T4 RNA ligase 1 ligated a single-stranded oligonucleotide carrying the SP2 primer and a 12-nucleotide UMI to the cDNA 3' end. Four rounds of PCR, combining the SP2 primer with nested alpha and beta constant-region primers, were used to amplify the ligated cDNA. The ligation reaction was incubated at 16°C for about 18-25 hours. PCR2 was typically performed as a SYBR Green qPCR and was stopped at a predetermined threshold so that over-amplification was prevented. Agencourt AMPure XP magnetic beads were used for all purifications after the first. Libraries were quantified by Qubit and checked on a TapeStation, where a main peak was expected near 650 bp. Pooled libraries were sequenced on an Illumina MiSeq with v2 2x251 paired-end kits, typically giving roughly 1-2.3 million reads per sample. Each sample library was pooled at approximately 4.2 nM, and roughly 5-7.5% PhiX was included to improve cluster recognition. Per the source publication's procedure: FASTQ reads processed by Demultiplexor were assigned V and J genes by Decombinator through tag matching that tolerated a single base-pair mismatch. By using UMIs, Collapsinator corrected both sequencing errors and the frequency errors caused by PCR heterogeneity. CDR3Translator translated TCRs and extracted CDR3s from the conserved cysteine to the FGXG phenylalanine, flagging non-productive sequences. Gini, Shannon entropy and inverse Simpson indices were computed after subsampling the repertoires to the same number of UMI-defined TCRs. Within the linear range, a power law was fitted to clonotype abundance distributions using maximum likelihood. Similar UMI counts, unique TCR numbers and clonal distributions were obtained with the pipeline and with MIGEC on one naive CD8 sample. Repertoires were searched for some 7,000 CMV-associated CDR3 sequences compiled from VDJdb and a published dataset. TCRdb reworked the public reads: Q25 trimming with fastp, MiXCR clone assembly, productive beta chains retained. Each CDR3 protein gets just one entry, which takes the most common genes and DNA from the rows behind it. The V and J calls follow TCRdb's processing rather than the paper's. For this sample the table gives more than 35,000 distinct CDR3 sequences, of which about 14% were detected only once. The ten largest clonotypes hold around a fifth of the sample.

TCR alpha and beta chain libraries were amplified separately from the second PCR step onward. Donor CMV status was determined by IFNgamma production from CD4+ T cells after overnight stimulation of fresh PBMCs with CMV viral lysate. Miltenyi beads were used first to positively select CD4 T cells, and CD8 T cells were then positively selected from the CD4-negative fraction. Cells were stained for CD3, CD4, CD8, CD45RA, CD27 and a live/dead dye and were sorted on a BD Aria II into four subsets based on CD45RA and CD27. Effector memory cells were sorted as CD45RA-CD27-, whereas EMRA cells were sorted as CD45RA+CD27-. Blood was obtained from three healthy volunteers, and the blood from each volunteer was fractionated into CD4 and CD8 T cells and subsequently into four differentiation subsets. Roughly 0.11 L of peripheral blood was drawn per donor, and PBMC were isolated by Ficoll-Paque PLUS density-gradient centrifugation. Sorted cells were lysed in RLT buffer, after which RNA was extracted using a Qiagen RNeasy kit and stored at -80 degrees C.

The CDR3 spans 16 residues, from the cysteine through the phenylalanine. This entry keeps only the CDR3 DNA: 48 bases, framed from base 1. Taken from the germline V gene (reference sequence), the CDR1 and CDR2 loops are LGHDT and YNNKEL. V sheds 4 bases and J sheds 4 bases, leaving 16 bases between their ends. The receptor chain draws on TRBV3-1 and TRBJ1-4; TRBD1 is possibly the D segment (6 matching bases). Sequencing was done on a sample of effector memory CD4+ T cells from blood. According to the study, the label for this sample's cell subset or site signals: effector memory, CD45RA- CD27-. The sequence was collected from a human donor in good health. The CDR3 protein: CASSRIRTAGNEKLFF. At the DNA level, the sequence is TGTGCCAGCAGCCGCATCCGGACAGCCGGTAATGAAAAACTGTTTTTT.